Presented here are 5 T cell receptor beta chains from one specimen sequenced in a study of T cell changes during pregnancy in multiple sclerosis. Assay used: immunoSEQ multiplex PCR; TCRdb lists only in-frame clones, some missing. This table has tens of thousands of clones, almost 90% appearing once. The input for sequencing was CD8+ T cells from peripheral blood mononuclear cells, taken after pregnancy. These receptors were obtained from a female donor with multiple sclerosis, enrolled in a pregnancy study.

V is TRBV7-9 and J is TRBJ1-4; D is ambiguous. The CDR3 contains 17 residues. V lost 3 bases and J lost 0, with 14 bases in between. The germline gives CDR1 SEHNR, CDR2 FQNEAQ (reference sequence). This chain's CDR3 is CASSFGSLGATNEKLFF. In DNA form, the CDR3 reads TGTGCCAGCAGCTTTGGGTCCCTCGGAGCAACTAATGAAAAACTGTTTTTT.

V gene TRBV28 combines with J gene TRBJ2-1; 8 nucleotides match TRBD2. Germline values: CDR1 MDHEN, CDR2 SYDVKM. V shed 2 bases and J 1 base; nucleotides not matched to a gene: 1. This CDR3 is built from 15 residues. In nucleotides, the CDR3 is TGTGCCAGCAGTTTAGTAGCGGGGTCCTACAATGAGCAGTTCTTC. As protein: CASSLVAGSYNEQFF.

The rearrangement joins TRBV27 to TRBJ2-7, with D hard to call. The CDR3 extends over 14 amino acids. Trimming took 4 bases from V and 5 from J, leaving 15 bases between them. Per the germline V gene, CDR1 is MNHEY and CDR2 is SMNVEV (reference sequence). The CDR3 nucleotides are TGTGCCAGCAGTTCCCCCACGGTGATCCACGAGCAGTACTTC. As protein: CASSSPTVIHEQYF.

The CDR3, as DNA: TGCAGCGCTAGGACTAGCGGGGTTTACGAGCAGTACTTC. Its translation: CSARTSGVYEQYF. The chain is built from TRBV29-1 and TRBJ2-7, with 12 bases fitting TRBD2. The germline V gene has CDR1 SQVTM and CDR2 ANQGSEA. Trimming took 7 bases from V and 4 from J; bases not matched to a gene: 5. There are 13 residues in the CDR3.

The chain links TRBV6-1 to TRBJ1-2, with unresolved D. The germline V gene encodes CDR1 MNHNS and CDR2 SASEGT. V lost 8 bases, J lost 8 bases, and 24 bases lay in between. CDR3 length equals 15 residues. CDR3 loop: CASPPPVGLVSGYTF. The CDR3 nucleotides are TGTGCCAGCCCTCCCCCCGTTGGGCTTGTGAGCGGCTACACCTTC.